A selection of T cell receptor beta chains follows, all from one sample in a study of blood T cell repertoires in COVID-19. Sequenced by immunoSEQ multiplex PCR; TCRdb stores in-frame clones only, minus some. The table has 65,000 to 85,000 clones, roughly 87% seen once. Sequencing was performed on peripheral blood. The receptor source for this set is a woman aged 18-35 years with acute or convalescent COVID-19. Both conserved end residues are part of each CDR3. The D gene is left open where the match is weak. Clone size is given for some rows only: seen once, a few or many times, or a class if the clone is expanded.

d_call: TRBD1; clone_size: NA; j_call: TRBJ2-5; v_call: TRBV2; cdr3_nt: TGTGCCAGCAGTACTGGACAGGGTGGAGAGACCCAGTACTTC; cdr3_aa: CASSTGQGGETQYF
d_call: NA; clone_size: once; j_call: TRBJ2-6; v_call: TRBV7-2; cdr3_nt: TGTGCCAGCAGCTTAGGAAGGAGTTCCGGGGCCAACGTCCTGACTTTC; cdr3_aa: CASSLGRSSGANVLTF
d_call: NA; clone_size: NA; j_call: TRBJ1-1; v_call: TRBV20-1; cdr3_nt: TGCAGTGCTAGTATGTCGACTGAAGCTTTCTTT; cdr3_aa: CSASMSTEAFF
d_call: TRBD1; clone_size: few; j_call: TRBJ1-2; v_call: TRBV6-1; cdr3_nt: TGTGCCAGCAGTGAACCTGGCAGGGGGCTTGGCTACACCTTC; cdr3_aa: CASSEPGRGLGYTF
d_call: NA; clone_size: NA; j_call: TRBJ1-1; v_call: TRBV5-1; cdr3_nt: TGCGCCAGCAGCTTTACAGAAAACACTGAAGCTTTCTTT; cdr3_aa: CASSFTENTEAFF
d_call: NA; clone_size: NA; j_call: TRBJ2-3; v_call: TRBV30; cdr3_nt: TGTGCCTGGAGGCCAGATGTCACGGGGACGCAGTATTTT; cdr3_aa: CAWRPDVTGTQYF
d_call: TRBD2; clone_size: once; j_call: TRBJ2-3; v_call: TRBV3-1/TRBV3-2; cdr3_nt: TGTGCCAGCAGCCAAGAGAGGCCTAGCGGGAGGACAGATACGCAGTATTTT; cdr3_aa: CASSQERPSGRTDTQYF
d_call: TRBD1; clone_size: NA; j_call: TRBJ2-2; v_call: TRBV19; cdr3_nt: TGTGCCAGTAGAACGACAGGGGGCGGCACCGGGGAGCTGTTTTTT; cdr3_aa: CASRTTGGGTGELFF
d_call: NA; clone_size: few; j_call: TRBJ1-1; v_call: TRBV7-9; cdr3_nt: TGTGCCAGCACGCCCACTGTTGAAGCTTTCTTT; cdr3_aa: CASTPTVEAFF
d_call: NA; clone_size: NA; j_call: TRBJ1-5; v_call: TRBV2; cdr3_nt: TGTGCCAGCAGCCGCAGGGGCGGCTATAGCAATCAGCCCCAGCATTTT; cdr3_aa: CASSRRGGYSNQPQHF
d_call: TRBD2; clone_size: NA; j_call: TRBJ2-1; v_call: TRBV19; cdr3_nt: TGTGCCAGTAGTGCAACTCATAGCGGGGGGTACAATGAGCAGTTCTTC; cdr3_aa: CASSATHSGGYNEQFF
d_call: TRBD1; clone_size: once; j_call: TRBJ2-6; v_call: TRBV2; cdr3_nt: TGTGCCAGCAGTGATCAGGCAGGGGGTCTAAGGGCCAACGTCCTGACTTTC; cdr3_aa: CASSDQAGGLRANVLTF
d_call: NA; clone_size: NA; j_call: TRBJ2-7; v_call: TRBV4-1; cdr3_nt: TGCGCCAGCAGCCAAGGAGTAGCGGTCCGATACGAGCAGTACTTC; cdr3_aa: CASSQGVAVRYEQYF
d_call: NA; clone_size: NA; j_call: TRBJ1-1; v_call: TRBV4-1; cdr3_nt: TGCGCCAGCAGCCAAGATCGTCGGTCCCCGGGAACTGAAGCTTTCTTT; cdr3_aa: CASSQDRRSPGTEAFF
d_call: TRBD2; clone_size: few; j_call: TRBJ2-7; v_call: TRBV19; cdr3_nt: TGTGCCAGTAGTGCTGGGACTAGCGGTTTCTACGAGCAGTACTTC; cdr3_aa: CASSAGTSGFYEQYF
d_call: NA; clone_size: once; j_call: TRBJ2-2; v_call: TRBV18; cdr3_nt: TGTGCCAGCTCACCCCAGGGCGGCGTGACCGGGGAGCTGTTTTTT; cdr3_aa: CASSPQGGVTGELFF
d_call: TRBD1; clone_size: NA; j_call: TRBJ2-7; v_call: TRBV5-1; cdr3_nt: TGCGCCAGCAGCTTGGTTGGGACAGCCTACGAGCAGTACTTC; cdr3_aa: CASSLVGTAYEQYF
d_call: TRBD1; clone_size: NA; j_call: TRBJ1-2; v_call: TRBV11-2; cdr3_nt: TGTGCCAGCAGCTTTGGACAGGGCTATGGCTACACCTTC; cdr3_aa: CASSFGQGYGYTF
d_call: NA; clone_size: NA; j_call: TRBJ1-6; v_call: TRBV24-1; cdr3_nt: TGTGCCACCAGTGACAGTAATTCACCCCTCCACTTT; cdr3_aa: CATSDSNSPLHF
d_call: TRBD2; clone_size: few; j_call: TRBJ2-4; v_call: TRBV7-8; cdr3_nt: TGTGCCAGCAGCTTAGCGCTATATAGCGGGAGGGCCCGGGAAAACATTCAGTACTTC; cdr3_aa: CASSLALYSGRARENIQYF
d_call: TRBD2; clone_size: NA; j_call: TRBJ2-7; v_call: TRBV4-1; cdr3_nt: TGCGCCAGCAGCCAAGGGGGGACTAGCGGGGGATACGAGCAGTACTTC; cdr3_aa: CASSQGGTSGGYEQYF
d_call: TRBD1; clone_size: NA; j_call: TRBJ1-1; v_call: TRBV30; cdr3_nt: TGTGCCTGGAGTGACCGACAGGGGGCGCGGACTGAAGCTTTCTTT; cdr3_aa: CAWSDRQGARTEAFF
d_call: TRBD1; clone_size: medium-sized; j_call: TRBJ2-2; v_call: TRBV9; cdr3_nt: TGTGCCAGCAATCCGACAGGGGGTAGCACCGGGGAGCTGTTTTTT; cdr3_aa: CASNPTGGSTGELFF
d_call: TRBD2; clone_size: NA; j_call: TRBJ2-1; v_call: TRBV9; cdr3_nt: TGTGCCAGCAGCCCCACCGAGGGCGGGAGCTACAATGAGCAGTTCTTC; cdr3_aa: CASSPTEGGSYNEQFF
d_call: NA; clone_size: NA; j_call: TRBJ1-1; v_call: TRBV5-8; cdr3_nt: TGTGCCAGCAGCTTGGCCGGGGCGGGGACCGAAGCTTTCTTT; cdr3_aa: CASSLAGAGTEAFF
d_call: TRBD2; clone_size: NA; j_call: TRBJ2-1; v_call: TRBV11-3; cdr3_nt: TGTGCCAGCAGCCGTGGACTAGCGGGAGGGTGGGATGAGCAGTTCTTC; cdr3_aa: CASSRGLAGGWDEQFF
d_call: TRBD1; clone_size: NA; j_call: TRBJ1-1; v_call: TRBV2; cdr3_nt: TGTGCCAGCATCCTGAGACAGGGGGCTAACACTGAAGCTTTCTTT; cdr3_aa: CASILRQGANTEAFF
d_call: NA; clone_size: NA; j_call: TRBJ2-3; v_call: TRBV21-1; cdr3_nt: TGTGCCAGCAGCACCCGGGACAGGGGGCAAGATACGCAGTATTTT; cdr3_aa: CASSTRDRGQDTQYF
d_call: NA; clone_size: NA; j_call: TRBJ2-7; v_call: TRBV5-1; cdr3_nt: TGCGCCAGCAGCTTGGGAGCGGGGTACCAGGACAGGGTGAGCTACGAGCAGTACTTC; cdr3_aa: CASSLGAGYQDRVSYEQYF
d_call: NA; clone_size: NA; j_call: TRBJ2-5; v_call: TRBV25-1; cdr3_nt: TGTGCCAGCAGTGACGAGAGGAGTTTCGGGGATCAAGAGACCCAGTACTTC; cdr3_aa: CASSDERSFGDQETQYF
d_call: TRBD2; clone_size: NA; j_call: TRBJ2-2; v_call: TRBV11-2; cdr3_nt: TGTGCCAGCAGCTTAGGAGCGGGGGCCTACACCGGGGAGCTGTTTTTT; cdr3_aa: CASSLGAGAYTGELFF